Listed below are T cell receptor beta chains from one sample, sequenced in a study of beta chain features in type 1 diabetes. Measured with immunoSEQ multiplex PCR; TCRdb has only the in-frame clones, and not every one. The sample holds about 660,000 clones, roughly 13% seen once. Sequenced input: naive CD4+ T cells from blood. The receptors stem from a young man with type 1 diabetes. CDR3s include the opening cysteine and the closing phenylalanine or tryptophan. D genes are given only for firm matches. Where a row states a size, it is once, few, many or the class of an expanded clone; other rows omit it.

clone size | D gene | J gene | V gene | CDR3 protein | CDR3 DNA
- | - | TRBJ1-2 | TRBV6-5 | CASSYFGQSNYGYTF | TGTGCCAGCAGTTACTTCGGACAGTCTAACTATGGCTACACCTTC
few | - | TRBJ2-1 | TRBV29-1 | CSVEEGRGGPSYNEQFF | TGCAGCGTTGAAGAAGGGCGGGGCGGCCCCTCCTACAATGAGCAGTTCTTC
- | - | TRBJ1-2 | TRBV15 | CATSRGGGANYGYTF | TGTGCCACCAGCAGAGGAGGGGGAGCTAACTATGGCTACACCTTC
- | TRBD2 | TRBJ2-1 | TRBV19 | CASQISGGFYNEQFF | TGTGCCAGTCAAATTAGCGGGGGGTTCTACAATGAGCAGTTCTTC
few | - | TRBJ2-7 | TRBV11-2 | CASSPTRGIYEQYF | TGTGCCAGCAGCCCGACCCGCGGCATCTACGAGCAGTACTTC
few | TRBD2 | TRBJ2-1 | TRBV5-1 | CASSLLAGGEQFF | TGCGCCAGCAGCTTGCTAGCGGGAGGGGAGCAGTTCTTC
- | TRBD2 | TRBJ2-7 | TRBV4-3 | CASSQVWLAGGSLSYEQYF | TGCGCCAGCAGCCAAGTGTGGCTAGCGGGGGGCTCGTTGTCCTACGAGCAGTACTTC
- | - | TRBJ2-5 | TRBV7-2 | CASKSGGRETQYF | TGTGCCAGCAAATCCGGGGGTCGAGAGACCCAGTACTTC
- | TRBD1 | TRBJ2-1 | TRBV7-3 | CASAGTGGSEQFF | TGTGCCAGCGCGGGGACAGGGGGCAGTGAGCAGTTCTTC
few | - | TRBJ2-7 | TRBV7-9 | CASSLEAGSLNEQYF | TGTGCCAGCAGCTTAGAGGCTGGGAGTCTCAACGAGCAGTACTTC
- | - | TRBJ1-2 | TRBV14 | CASSQVADYGYTF | TGTGCCAGCAGCCAAGTCGCAGACTATGGCTACACCTTC
- | - | TRBJ1-5 | TRBV15 | CATSRLTGQPQHF | TGTGCCACCAGCAGATTGACAGGTCAGCCCCAGCATTTT
few | - | TRBJ1-1 | TRBV5-1 | CASSLVPGANTEAFF | TGCGCCAGCAGCTTGGTTCCAGGGGCGAACACTGAAGCTTTCTTT
few | TRBD1 | TRBJ1-1 | TRBV30 | CAWTDRGLITEAFF | TGTGCCTGGACTGACAGGGGGCTGATCACTGAAGCTTTCTTT
- | - | TRBJ1-1 | TRBV30 | CAWSVIHTEAFF | TGTGCCTGGAGTGTAATTCACACTGAAGCTTTCTTT
few | - | TRBJ2-7 | TRBV11-2 | CASSLEILPSYEQYF | TGTGCCAGCAGCTTAGAGATACTCCCCTCCTACGAGCAGTACTTC
few | - | TRBJ1-1 | TRBV29-1 | CSVERALNTEAFF | TGCAGCGTTGAAAGGGCTCTGAACACTGAAGCTTTCTTT
few | TRBD2 | TRBJ2-3 | TRBV2 | CASRAGEVDTQYF | TGTGCCAGCAGGGCGGGAGAGGTAGATACGCAGTATTTT
few | TRBD1 | TRBJ2-3 | TRBV5-6 | CASSAGQGASGTDTQYF | TGTGCCAGCAGCGCGGGACAGGGGGCGAGTGGCACAGATACGCAGTATTTT
- | TRBD1 | TRBJ2-1 | TRBV6-5 | CASRPDRADNEQFF | TGTGCCAGCAGACCCGACAGGGCGGACAATGAGCAGTTCTTC
few | - | TRBJ2-2 | TRBV7-2 | CASRPALPGELFF | TGTGCCAGCAGGCCGGCGCTCCCCGGGGAGCTGTTTTTT
few | TRBD1 | TRBJ1-2 | TRBV18 | CASSRTGGDYGYTF | TGTGCCAGCTCACGCACAGGGGGCGATTATGGCTACACCTTC
few | TRBD2 | TRBJ2-1 | TRBV5-6 | CASSLDSGSKGYNEQFF | TGTGCCAGCAGCTTGGATAGCGGGAGTAAGGGCTACAATGAGCAGTTCTTC
few | - | TRBJ2-3 | TRBV7-2 | CASSLVKLNADTQYF | TGTGCCAGCAGCTTAGTAAAACTTAATGCAGATACGCAGTATTTT
few | - | TRBJ2-1 | TRBV7-2 | CASGLDNEQFF | TGTGCCAGCGGACTTGACAATGAGCAGTTCTTC
- | - | TRBJ1-6 | TRBV27 | CASSWLRATNSPLHF | TGTGCCAGCAGTTGGTTGCGGGCGACAAATTCACCCCTCCACTTT
- | - | TRBJ1-4 | TRBV5-1 | CATAIGSGEKLFF | TGCGCCACCGCAATAGGATCAGGTGAAAAACTGTTTTTT
few | - | TRBJ2-1 | TRBV14 | CASSLMGSGPYNEQFF | TGTGCCAGCAGCCTTATGGGGAGTGGACCGTACAATGAGCAGTTCTTC
few | - | TRBJ2-7 | TRBV11-2 | CASSDFRGMRAEQYF | TGTGCCAGCAGCGACTTTCGCGGGATGCGCGCTGAGCAGTACTTC
- | - | TRBJ1-4 | TRBV6-5 | CASRRTTAGEKLFF | TGTGCCAGCAGAAGGACTACCGCTGGAGAAAAACTGTTTTTT
few | - | TRBJ2-5 | TRBV2 | CASGMGSARETQYF | TGTGCCAGCGGGATGGGGTCGGCGCGAGAGACCCAGTACTTC